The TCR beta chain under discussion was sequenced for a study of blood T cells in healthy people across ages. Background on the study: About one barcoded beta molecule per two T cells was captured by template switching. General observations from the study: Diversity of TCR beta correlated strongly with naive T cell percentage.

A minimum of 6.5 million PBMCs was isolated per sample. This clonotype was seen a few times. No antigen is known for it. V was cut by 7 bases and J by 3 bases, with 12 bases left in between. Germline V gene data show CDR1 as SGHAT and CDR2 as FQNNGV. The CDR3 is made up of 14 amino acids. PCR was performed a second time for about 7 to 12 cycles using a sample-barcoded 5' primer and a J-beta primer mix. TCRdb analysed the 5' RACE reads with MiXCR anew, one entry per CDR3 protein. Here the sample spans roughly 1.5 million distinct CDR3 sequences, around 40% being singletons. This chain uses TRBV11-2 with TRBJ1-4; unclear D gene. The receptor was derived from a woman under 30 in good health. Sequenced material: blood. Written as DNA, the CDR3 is TGTGCCAGCACCGTAGCGGGGTCTAATGAAAAACTGTTTTTT. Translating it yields CASTVAGSNEKLFF.